The 6 T cell receptor beta chains below come from one sample, sequenced in a study of blood T cell repertoires in COVID-19. Sequencing used immunoSEQ multiplex PCR; TCRdb keeps in-frame clones, though not all of them. Of about 520,000 clones detected, 80% to 90% appear once; the ten largest clones hold approximately 2.9%. Material for sequencing was peripheral blood. These receptors all stem from a human donor in a cohort sampled during active COVID-19.

The CDR3 region has the DNA TGTGCCTGGCGGAGGAGCTCTGGAAACACCATATATTTT. The encoded protein is CAWRRSSGNTIYF. This chain joins TRBV30 and TRBJ1-3, with D unclear. The CDR3 contains 13 residues. The V and J ends lost 5 bases and 0 bases respectively, with 8 bases between them. Germline V lookup: CDR1 GTSNPN, CDR2 SVGIG (reference sequence). The entire variable domain, with the rest obtained from reference TRBV30 and TRBJ1-3, is as follows: SQTIHQWPATLVQPVGSPLSLECTVEGTSNPNLYWYRQAAGRGLQLLFYSVGIGQISSEVPQNLSASRPQDRQFILSSKKLLLSDSGFYLCAWRRSSGNTIYFGEGSWLTVV.

About this clone itself: The identical CDR3 is also encoded by other nucleotide sequences in the sample. The chain employs TRBV6-4 and TRBJ1-6; 9 positions agree with TRBD1. Unmatched junction bases numbered 1, after V lost 0 bases and J lost 7 bases. CDR1 MRHNA and CDR2 SNTAGT come from the germline V gene. This CDR3 spans 15 amino acids. This CDR3 reads CASSDSGQGNSPLHF. The CDR3, as DNA: TGTGCCAGCAGTGACTCCGGACAGGGGAATTCACCCCTCCACTTT.

The rearrangement joins TRBV4-1 to TRBJ2-5; 11 bases are a match to TRBD1. V gave up 3 bases and J gave up 8 bases; unmatched junction bases: 8. Germline V gene sequence: CDR1 MGHRA, CDR2 YSYEKL. This CDR3 is built from 15 residues. The CDR3 bases are TGCGCCAGCAGCCAGGGACAGGGGGAAGGGGGAACCCAGTACTTC. Its translation: CASSQGQGEGGTQYF.

The gene calls are TRBV9 and TRBJ2-3; TRBD1 matches at 10 bases. The trim removed 1 base at V and 2 bases at J, leaving 7 bases unmatched. CDR1 is SGDLS, CDR2 YYNGEE, per germline. The CDR3 spans 17 residues. Written as DNA, the CDR3 is TGTGCCAGCAGCGTAAGCGGGACAGGGGATCCCACAGATACGCAGTATTTT. Protein sequence: CASSVSGTGDPTDTQYF. The full variable domain, its missing parts supplied by reference TRBV9 and TRBJ2-3, is DSGVTQTPKHLITATGQRVTLRCSPRSGDLSVYWYQQSLDQGLQFLIQYYNGEERAKGNILERFSAQQFPDLHSELNLSSLELGDSALYFCASSVSGTGDPTDTQYFGPGTRLTVL.

This chain joins TRBV6-6 and TRBJ1-4; D remains unclear. Germline values: CDR1 MNHNY, CDR2 SVGAGI (reference sequence). This CDR3 comprises 14 residues. Trimming stripped 2 bases from V and 8 bases from J, with 12 bases between. CDR3 coding DNA: TGTGCCAGCAGTTACCAGACATCCCAAGAAAAACTGTTTTTT. Translated, it gives CASSYQTSQEKLFF.

The V call is TRBV29-1, the J call TRBJ1-4; TRBD1 agrees at 8 bases. Per germline, CDR1 SQVTM and CDR2 ANQGSEA. Losses at the gene ends were 6 bases for V and 4 bases for J; bases not matched to a gene: 7. The CDR3 has 14 residues. The CDR3 loop reads CSVDTGGVNEKLFF. CDR3 nucleotides: TGCAGCGTGGACACAGGGGGGGTTAATGAAAAACTGTTTTTT.